These T cell receptor beta chains were read from a single sample in a study of cytomegalovirus exposure and HLA in healthy donors. The assay was immunoSEQ multiplex PCR, and TCRdb's table has in-frame clones only and misses some. The sample has 140,000 to 150,000 clones; about two thirds are singletons. The sample was PBMCs. Receptor source: a man in his sixties in good health and CMV-seronegative. CDR3s include the opening cysteine and the closing phenylalanine or tryptophan. The D gene is left open where the match is weak. Not every row has a clone size; where given, it reads once, few, many or a size class.

V gene,J gene,clone size,D gene,CDR3 protein,CDR3 DNA
TRBV27,TRBJ1-4,NA,NA,CASSFSPYEKLFF,TGTGCCAGCAGTTTTTCCCCCTATGAAAAACTGTTTTTT
TRBV5-1,TRBJ2-7,NA,NA,CASSPITGFEQYF,TGCGCCAGCAGCCCGATTACAGGGTTCGAGCAGTACTTC
TRBV4-1,TRBJ1-6,NA,NA,CASSQVFSGDNSPLHF,TGCGCCAGCAGCCAAGTATTCTCCGGAGATAATTCACCCCTCCACTTT
TRBV28,TRBJ1-2,NA,NA,CASSPYSVNYGYTF,TGTGCCAGCAGTCCCTATTCTGTTAACTATGGCTACACCTTC
TRBV11-3,TRBJ1-4,NA,TRBD1,CASSLGTDRGGEKLFF,TGTGCCAGCAGCTTAGGGACGGACAGGGGAGGCGAAAAACTGTTTTTT
TRBV2,TRBJ2-7,NA,TRBD2,CASTSGRVYEQYF,TGTGCCAGCACCAGCGGGAGGGTCTACGAGCAGTACTTC
TRBV27,TRBJ1-1,NA,NA,CASSLMRNTEAFF,TGTGCCAGCAGTTTAATGAGGAACACTGAAGCTTTCTTT
TRBV6-6,TRBJ2-3,NA,NA,CASSLEAPDTQYF,TGTGCCAGCAGTTTAGAGGCCCCAGATACGCAGTATTTT
TRBV11-3,TRBJ2-3,once,NA,CASSFGGLAGPSTDTQYF,TGTGCCAGCAGCTTTGGGGGCTTAGCGGGTCCTAGCACAGATACGCAGTATTTT
TRBV15,TRBJ2-7,NA,TRBD2,CATSLEGGTSPYEQYF,TGTGCCACCAGCCTCGAGGGGGGGACTAGCCCCTACGAGCAGTACTTC
TRBV25-1,TRBJ1-2,NA,NA,CASSDPGPGGYGYTF,TGTGCCAGCAGTGATCCTGGGCCGGGAGGGTATGGCTACACCTTC
TRBV27,TRBJ1-5,NA,NA,CASSLEGFQPQHF,TGTGCCAGCAGTTTAGAGGGTTTCCAGCCCCAGCATTTT
TRBV19,TRBJ1-1,few,NA,CASSPTRKPLNTEAFF,TGTGCCAGTAGTCCCACCAGAAAACCTTTGAACACTGAAGCTTTCTTT
TRBV7-9,TRBJ2-7,NA,TRBD2,CASSIEAGGSYEQYF,TGTGCCAGCAGCATAGAGGCGGGAGGTTCCTACGAGCAGTACTTC
TRBV29-1,TRBJ2-3,NA,TRBD2,CSVHEATPGLYTDTQYF,TGCAGCGTTCATGAAGCCACGCCGGGACTATACACAGATACGCAGTATTTT
TRBV7-8,TRBJ2-7,NA,TRBD2,CASSRTSGGNYEQYF,TGTGCCAGCAGCCGTACTAGCGGGGGAAACTACGAGCAGTACTTC
TRBV25-1,TRBJ1-4,NA,NA,CASSQTPGSDEKLFF,TGTGCCAGCAGTCAAACTCCAGGATCGGATGAAAAACTGTTTTTT
TRBV7-2,TRBJ1-5,NA,NA,CASSHRAGDQPQHF,TGTGCCAGCAGCCACAGAGCCGGGGATCAGCCCCAGCATTTT
TRBV29-1,TRBJ1-2,few,TRBD1,CSVRTGGSSTF,TGCAGCGTGAGGACAGGGGGATCCTCCACCTTC
TRBV30,TRBJ1-1,NA,NA,CAWSPGGMEAFF,TGTGCCTGGAGCCCGGGGGGGATGGAAGCTTTCTTT
TRBV6-1,TRBJ2-1,NA,TRBD2,CASSGLAGVNEQFF,TGTGCCAGCAGCGGACTAGCGGGAGTGAATGAGCAGTTCTTC
TRBV6-1,TRBJ1-1,few,TRBD1,CANRDRGLANTEAFF,TGTGCCAACCGGGACAGGGGGTTAGCGAACACTGAAGCTTTCTTT
TRBV5-4,TRBJ1-1,NA,NA,CASSTDSRGDTEAFF,TGTGCCAGCAGCACGGACAGTCGGGGGGACACTGAAGCTTTCTTT
TRBV30,TRBJ2-1,NA,TRBD1,CAWYQTGNSYNEQFF,TGTGCCTGGTACCAGACAGGGAATAGCTACAATGAGCAGTTCTTC
TRBV5-1,TRBJ1-4,NA,NA,CASSLENSLGNEKLFF,TGCGCCAGCAGCTTGGAAAACAGCCTTGGGAATGAAAAACTGTTTTTT
TRBV7-9,TRBJ2-3,NA,TRBD2,CASSLGTSGVPYF,TGTGCCAGCAGCTTAGGGACTAGCGGGGTCCCGTATTTT
TRBV6-1,TRBJ2-4,NA,NA,CASTVQDIQYF,TGTGCCAGCACCGTTCAGGACATTCAGTACTTC